The entry below describes one T cell receptor (beta chain). The source of the sample is a study of shared clonotypes between healthy human individuals. TCRdb keeps only in-frame clones here, not all; method: immunoSEQ multiplex PCR. Of under 1,100,000 clones in the sample, around 74% were seen once. CDR3 length: 13 amino acids. In germline, CDR1 is GTSNPN, CDR2 SVGIG (reference sequence). The sequenced sample was memory CD4+ T cells sorted from blood. Subset: CD45RA-negative fraction. The chain recombines TRBV30 with TRBJ2-5; 7 bases fit TRBD2. The TCR comes from a man younger than 35 in good health. The CDR3 loop reads CACQRDLQETQYF. The DNA for the CDR3 is TGTGCATGCCAGCGGGACTTACAAGAGACCCAGTACTTC.